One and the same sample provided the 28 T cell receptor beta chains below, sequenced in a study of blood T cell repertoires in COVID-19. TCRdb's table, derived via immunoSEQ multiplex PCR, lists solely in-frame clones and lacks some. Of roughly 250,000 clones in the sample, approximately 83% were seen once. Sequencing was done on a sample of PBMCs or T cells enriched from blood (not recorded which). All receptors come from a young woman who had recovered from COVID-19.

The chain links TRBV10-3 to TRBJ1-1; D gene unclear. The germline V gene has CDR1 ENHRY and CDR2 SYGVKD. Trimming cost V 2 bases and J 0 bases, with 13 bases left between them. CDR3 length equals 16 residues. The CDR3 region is CAISEERSEMNTEAFF. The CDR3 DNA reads TGTGCCATCAGTGAGGAGAGGAGTGAGATGAACACTGAAGCTTTCTTT.

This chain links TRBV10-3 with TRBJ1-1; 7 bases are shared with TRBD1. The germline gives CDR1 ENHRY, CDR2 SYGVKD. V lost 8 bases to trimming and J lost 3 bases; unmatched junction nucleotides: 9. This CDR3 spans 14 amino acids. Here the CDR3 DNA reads TGTGCCATCGCCCGACAGGGACGCGACACTGAAGCTTTCTTT. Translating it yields CAIARQGRDTEAFF.

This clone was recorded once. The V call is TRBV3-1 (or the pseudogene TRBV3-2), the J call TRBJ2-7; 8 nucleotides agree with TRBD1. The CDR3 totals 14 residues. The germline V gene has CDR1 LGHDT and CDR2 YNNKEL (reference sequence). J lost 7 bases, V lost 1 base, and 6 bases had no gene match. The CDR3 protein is CASSQGRQGLEQYF. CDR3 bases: TGTGCCAGCAGCCAAGGTCGACAGGGGTTGGAGCAGTACTTC.

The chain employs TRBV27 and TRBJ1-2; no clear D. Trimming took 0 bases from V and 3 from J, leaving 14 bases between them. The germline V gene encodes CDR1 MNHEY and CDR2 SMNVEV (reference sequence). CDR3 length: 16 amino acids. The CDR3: CASSLSRVETDYGYTF. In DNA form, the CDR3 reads TGTGCCAGCAGTTTATCGCGGGTAGAGACCGACTATGGCTACACCTTC.

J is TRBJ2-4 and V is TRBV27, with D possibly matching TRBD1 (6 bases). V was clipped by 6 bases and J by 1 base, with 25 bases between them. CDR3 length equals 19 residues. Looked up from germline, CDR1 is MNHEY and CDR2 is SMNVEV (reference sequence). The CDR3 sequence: CASSPLGSWDTLAKNIQYF. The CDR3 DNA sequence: TGTGCCAGCAGCCCCCTCGGGTCTTGGGACACTCTTGCCAAAAACATTCAGTACTTC.

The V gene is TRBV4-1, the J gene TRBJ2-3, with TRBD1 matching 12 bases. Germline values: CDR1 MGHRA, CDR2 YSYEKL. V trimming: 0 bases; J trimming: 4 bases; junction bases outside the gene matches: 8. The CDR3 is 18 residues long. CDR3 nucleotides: TGCGCCAGCAGCCAAGATATCGGGACAGGGGGCTCAGCAGATACGCAGTATTTT. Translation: CASSQDIGTGGSADTQYF.

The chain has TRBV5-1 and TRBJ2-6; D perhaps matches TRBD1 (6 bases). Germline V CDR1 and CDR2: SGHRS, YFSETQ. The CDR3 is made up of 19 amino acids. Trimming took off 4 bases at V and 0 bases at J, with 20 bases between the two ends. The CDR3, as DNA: TGCGCCAGCAGCCCGGTGGCAGGGGACCCTCTCTCTGGGGCCAACGTCCTGACTTTC. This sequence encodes CASSPVAGDPLSGANVLTF.

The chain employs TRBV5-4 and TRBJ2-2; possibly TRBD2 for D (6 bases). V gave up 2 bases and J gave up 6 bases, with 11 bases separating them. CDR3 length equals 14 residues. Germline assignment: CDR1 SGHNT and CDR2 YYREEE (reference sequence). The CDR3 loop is CASSFRDFAGELFF. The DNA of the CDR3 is TGTGCCAGCAGCTTCCGGGACTTCGCCGGGGAGCTGTTTTTT.

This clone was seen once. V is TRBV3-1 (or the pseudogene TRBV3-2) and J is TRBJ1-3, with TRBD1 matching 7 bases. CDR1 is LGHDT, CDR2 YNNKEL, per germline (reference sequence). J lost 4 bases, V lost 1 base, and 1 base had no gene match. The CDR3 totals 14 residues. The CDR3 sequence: CASSQAGGGNTIYF. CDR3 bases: TGTGCCAGCAGCCAAGCAGGGGGAGGAAACACCATATATTTT.

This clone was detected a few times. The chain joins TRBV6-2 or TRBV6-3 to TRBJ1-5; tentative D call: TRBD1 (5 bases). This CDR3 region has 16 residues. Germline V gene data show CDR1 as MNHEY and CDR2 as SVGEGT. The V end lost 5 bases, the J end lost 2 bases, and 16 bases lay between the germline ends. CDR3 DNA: TGTGCCAGCAGTCTACCGACAGACCATCGCAATCAGCCCCAGCATTTT. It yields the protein CASSLPTDHRNQPQHF.

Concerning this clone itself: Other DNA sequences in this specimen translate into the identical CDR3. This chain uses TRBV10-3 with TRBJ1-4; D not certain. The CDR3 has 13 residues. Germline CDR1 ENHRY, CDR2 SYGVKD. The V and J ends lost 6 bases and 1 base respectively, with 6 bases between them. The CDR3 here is CAISGGTNEKLFF. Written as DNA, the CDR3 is TGTGCCATCAGCGGCGGAACTAATGAAAAACTGTTTTTT.

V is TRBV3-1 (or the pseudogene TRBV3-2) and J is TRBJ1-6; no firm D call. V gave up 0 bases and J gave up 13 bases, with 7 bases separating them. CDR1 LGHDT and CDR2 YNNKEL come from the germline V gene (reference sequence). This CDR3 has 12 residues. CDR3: CASSQEQTPLHF. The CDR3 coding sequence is TGTGCCAGCAGCCAAGAACAGACCCCCCTCCACTTT.

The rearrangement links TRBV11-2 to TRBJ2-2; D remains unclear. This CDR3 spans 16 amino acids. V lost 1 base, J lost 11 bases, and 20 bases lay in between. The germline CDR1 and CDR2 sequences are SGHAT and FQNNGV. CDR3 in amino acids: CASSLVGRRRTFELFF. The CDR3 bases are TGTGCCAGCAGCTTAGTCGGCAGGCGTCGAACGTTTGAGCTGTTTTTT. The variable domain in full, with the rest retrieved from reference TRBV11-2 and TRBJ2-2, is EAGVAQSPRYKIIEKRQSVAFWCNPISGHATLYWYQQILGQGPKLLIQFQNNGVVDDSQLPKDRFSAERLKGVDSTLKIQPAKLEDSAVYLCASSLVGRRRTFELFFGEGSRLTVL.

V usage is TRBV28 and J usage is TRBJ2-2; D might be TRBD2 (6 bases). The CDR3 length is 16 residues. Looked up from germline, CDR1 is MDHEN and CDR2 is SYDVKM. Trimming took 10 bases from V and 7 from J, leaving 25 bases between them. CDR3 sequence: CATWGGTDLAVGELFF. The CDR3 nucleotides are TGTGCCACATGGGGCGGGACGGATCTAGCTGTCGGGGAGCTGTTTTTT.

The CDR3 sequence: CATQKAGGRNEQFF. The CDR3 coding sequence is TGTGCCACTCAAAAGGCGGGAGGCCGGAATGAGCAGTTCTTC. The rearrangement links TRBV19 to TRBJ2-1; 8 bases align to TRBD2. In germline, CDR1 is LNHDA, CDR2 SQIVND (reference sequence). CDR3 length equals 14 residues. J gave up 7 bases and V 10 bases, and 12 bases lay outside the gene matches.

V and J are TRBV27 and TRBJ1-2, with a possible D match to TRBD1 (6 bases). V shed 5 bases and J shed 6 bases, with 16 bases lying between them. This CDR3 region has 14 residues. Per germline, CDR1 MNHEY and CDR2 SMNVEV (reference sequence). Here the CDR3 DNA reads TGTGCCAGCAGTCCCGGCCCGGACAGCCATGGCTACACCTTC. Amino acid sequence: CASSPGPDSHGYTF.

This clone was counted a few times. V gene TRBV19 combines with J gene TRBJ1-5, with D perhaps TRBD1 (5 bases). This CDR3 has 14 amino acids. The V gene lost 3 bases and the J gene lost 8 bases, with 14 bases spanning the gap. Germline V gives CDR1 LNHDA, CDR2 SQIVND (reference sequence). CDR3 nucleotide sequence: TGTGCCAGTAGTATCGGTCAGGGTGGCGAGCCCCAGCATTTT. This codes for CASSIGQGGEPQHF.

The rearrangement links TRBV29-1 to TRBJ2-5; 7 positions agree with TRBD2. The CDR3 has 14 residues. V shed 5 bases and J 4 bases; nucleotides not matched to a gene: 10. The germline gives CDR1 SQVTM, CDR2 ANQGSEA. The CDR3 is CSVTPTSLGETQYF. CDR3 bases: TGCAGCGTTACCCCGACTAGCCTGGGAGAGACCCAGTACTTC.

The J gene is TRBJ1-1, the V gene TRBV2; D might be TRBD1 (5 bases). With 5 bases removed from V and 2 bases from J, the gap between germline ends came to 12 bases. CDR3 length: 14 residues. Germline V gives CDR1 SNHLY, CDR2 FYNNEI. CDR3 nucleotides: TGTGCCAGCAGTATCTTTGACAGAAACACTGAAGCTTTCTTT. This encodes CASSIFDRNTEAFF.

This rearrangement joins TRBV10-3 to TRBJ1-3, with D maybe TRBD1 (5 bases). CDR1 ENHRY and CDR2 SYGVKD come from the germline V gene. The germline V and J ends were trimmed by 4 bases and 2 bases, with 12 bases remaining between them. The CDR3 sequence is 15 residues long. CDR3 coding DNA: TGTGCCATCAGTGGGGATGGGGGGGCTGGAAACACCATATATTTT. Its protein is CAISGDGGAGNTIYF.

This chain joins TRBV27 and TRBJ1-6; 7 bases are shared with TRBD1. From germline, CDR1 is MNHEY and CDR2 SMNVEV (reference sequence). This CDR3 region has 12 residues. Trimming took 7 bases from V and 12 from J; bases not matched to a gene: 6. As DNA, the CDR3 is TGTGCCAGCACCACGACAGGGCGACCCCTCCACTTT. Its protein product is CASTTTGRPLHF.

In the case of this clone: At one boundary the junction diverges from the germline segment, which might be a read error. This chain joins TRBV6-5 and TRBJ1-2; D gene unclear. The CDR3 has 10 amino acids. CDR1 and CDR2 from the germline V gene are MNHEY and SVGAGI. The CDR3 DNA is TGTGCCAGCAGCCTCTCGGGATTTCTCTTC. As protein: CASSLSGFLF.

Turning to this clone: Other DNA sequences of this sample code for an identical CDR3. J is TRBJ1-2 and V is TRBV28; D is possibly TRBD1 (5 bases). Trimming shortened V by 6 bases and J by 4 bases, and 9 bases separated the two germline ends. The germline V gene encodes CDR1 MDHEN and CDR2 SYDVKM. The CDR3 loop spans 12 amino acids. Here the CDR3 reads CASSRQSYGYTF. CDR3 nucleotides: TGTGCCAGCAGCCGACAGAGCTATGGCTACACCTTC.

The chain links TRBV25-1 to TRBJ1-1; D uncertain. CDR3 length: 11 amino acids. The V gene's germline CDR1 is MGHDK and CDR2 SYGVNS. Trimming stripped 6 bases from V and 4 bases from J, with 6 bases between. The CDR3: CASRKSTEAFF. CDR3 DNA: TGTGCCAGCAGAAAGAGCACTGAAGCTTTCTTT.

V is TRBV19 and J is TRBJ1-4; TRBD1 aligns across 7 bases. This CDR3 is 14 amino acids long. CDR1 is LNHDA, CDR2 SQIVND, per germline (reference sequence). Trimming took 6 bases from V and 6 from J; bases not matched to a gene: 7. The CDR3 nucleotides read TGTGCCAGTAGAATCGGGACAGAAGATGAAAAACTGTTTTTT. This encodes CASRIGTEDEKLFF.

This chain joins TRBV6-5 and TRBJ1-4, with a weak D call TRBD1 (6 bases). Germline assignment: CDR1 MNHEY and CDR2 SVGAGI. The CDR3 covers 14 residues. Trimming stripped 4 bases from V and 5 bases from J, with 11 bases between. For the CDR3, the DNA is TGTGCCAGCAGTTTCAGGGGTTCCAATGAAAAACTGTTTTTT. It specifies CASSFRGSNEKLFF.

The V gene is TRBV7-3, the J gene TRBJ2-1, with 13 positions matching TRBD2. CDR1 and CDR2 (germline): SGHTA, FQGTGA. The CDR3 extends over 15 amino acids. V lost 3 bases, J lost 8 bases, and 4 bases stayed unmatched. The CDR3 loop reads CASSLTSGRWDEQFF. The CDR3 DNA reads TGTGCCAGCAGCTTGACTAGCGGGAGGTGGGATGAGCAGTTCTTC.

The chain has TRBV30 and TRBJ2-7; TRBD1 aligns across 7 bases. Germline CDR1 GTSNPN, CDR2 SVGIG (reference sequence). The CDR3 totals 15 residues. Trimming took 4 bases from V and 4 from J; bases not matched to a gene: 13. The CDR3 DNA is TGTGCCTGGACCCTACCCTGGACAGGTGATTACGAGCAGTACTTC. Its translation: CAWTLPWTGDYEQYF. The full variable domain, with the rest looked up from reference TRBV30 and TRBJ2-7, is SQTIHQWPATLVQPVGSPLSLECTVEGTSNPNLYWYRQAAGRGLQLLFYSVGIGQISSEVPQNLSASRPQDRQFILSSKKLLLSDSGFYLCAWTLPWTGDYEQYFGPGTRLTVT.